These 29 T cell receptor beta chains were sequenced from one sample in a study of T cells after yellow fever vaccination. TCRdb called the 5' RACE reads again in MiXCR, with one record for every CDR3 protein. The sample lists 150,000 or so distinct CDR3 sequences, under 8% occurring once. The specimen was CD4+ T cells sorted from PBMCs, collected 10 days after the yellow fever booster vaccination. The receptors shown here come from a young man who received the YFV17D yellow fever vaccine.

The sample holds many counts of this clonotype. V is TRBV6-1 and J is TRBJ2-3, with D hard to call. V lost 7 bases and J 2 bases, leaving 13 bases between the germline ends. Germline loops: CDR1 MNHNS, CDR2 SASEGT. This CDR3 has 14 amino acids. DNA of the CDR3: TGTGCCAGCATTGTCGGGCCCTACACAGATACGCAGTATTTT. Protein product: CASIVGPYTDTQYF.

This clonotype was counted a few times. This chain links TRBV12-3 or TRBV12-4 with TRBJ1-1; D is perhaps TRBD1 (5 bases). V dropped 8 bases and J dropped 3 bases, with 16 bases sitting between them. The CDR3 length is 14 residues. CDR3 residues: CASGKGPGDTEAFF. CDR3 in DNA: TGTGCCAGCGGAAAAGGGCCGGGGGACACTGAAGCTTTCTTT.

Many counts were recorded for this clonotype. The chain joins TRBV5-6 to TRBJ2-3; D is perhaps TRBD2 (6 bases). The CDR3 covers 13 residues. V lost 2 bases, J lost 5 bases, and 9 bases lay in between. The germline gives CDR1 SGHDT, CDR2 YYEEEE. This chain's CDR3 is CASSFAAGDTQYF. The CDR3 coding sequence is TGTGCCAGCAGCTTTGCAGCGGGAGATACGCAGTATTTT.

This clonotype turned up a few times. The chain recombines TRBV5-4 with TRBJ2-3; 13 bases are shared with TRBD2. CDR1 SGHNT and CDR2 YYREEE come from the germline V gene (reference sequence). The V segment lost 2 bases and the J segment 4 bases; nucleotides outside the gene matches: 1. This CDR3 is built from 15 residues. The CDR3 DNA sequence: TGTGCCAGCAGCTTCGGACTAGCGGGGGCAGATACGCAGTATTTT. Translated: CASSFGLAGADTQYF.

This clonotype was found many times. This chain connects TRBV20-1 to TRBJ1-5; possible D gene TRBD1, 6 bases. Trimming pared 2 bases from V and 0 bases from J, leaving 11 bases between. The germline CDR1 and CDR2 sequences are DFQATT and SNEGSKA (reference sequence). The CDR3 has 15 residues. CDR3: CSARKGGNSNQPQHF. The DNA of the CDR3 is TGCAGTGCTAGAAAGGGGGGGAATAGCAATCAGCCCCAGCATTTT.

This chain joins TRBV30 and TRBJ2-7, with a tentative D call TRBD2 (5 bases). With 0 bases removed from V and 7 bases from J, the gap between germline ends came to 13 bases. The CDR3 runs 13 residues. From germline, CDR1 is GTSNPN and CDR2 SVGIG (reference sequence). The CDR3 loop reads CAWSVTARGEQYF. The CDR3 DNA is TGTGCCTGGAGTGTTACAGCTCGGGGTGAGCAGTACTTC.

This clonotype occurred a few times. This rearrangement joins TRBV5-4 to TRBJ1-1; D may be TRBD1 (5 bases). The CDR3 covers 14 residues. CDR1 and CDR2 (germline): SGHNT, YYREEE (reference sequence). V was cut by 3 bases and J by 4 bases, with 13 bases left in between. The DNA of the CDR3 is TGTGCCAGCAGCTCCAGGGCGTCGACCACTGAAGCTTTCTTT. It encodes CASSSRASTTEAFF. Full variable domain (missing parts from reference TRBV5-4 and TRBJ1-1): ETGVTQSPTHLIKTRGQQVTLRCSSQSGHNTVSWYQQALGQGPQFIFQYYREEENGRGNFPPRFSGLQFPNYSSELNVNALELDDSALYLCASSSRASTTEAFFGQGTRLTVV.

This clonotype appeared many times. The V and J genes are TRBV18 and TRBJ2-5; 8 positions agree with TRBD1. The V gene end was trimmed by 3 bases and the J gene end by 5 bases; junction bases not matched to a gene: 11. Germline V gene lookup returns CDR1 KGHSH and CDR2 LQKENI. This CDR3 contains 16 residues. CDR3 sequence: CASSPVKTGDGETQYF. Here the CDR3 DNA reads TGTGCCAGCTCACCGGTCAAGACAGGGGATGGGGAGACCCAGTACTTC.

This clonotype was seen ten or more times. The rearrangement uses TRBV5-1 and TRBJ1-2, with TRBD1 as a possible D gene (6 bases). The V and J ends lost 3 bases and 8 bases respectively, with 17 bases between them. CDR1 and CDR2 from the germline V gene are SGHRS and YFSETQ. CDR3 length equals 14 residues. CDR3 region: CASSWGQTNPGYTF. CDR3 nucleotide sequence: TGCGCCAGCAGCTGGGGACAAACTAACCCAGGCTACACCTTC. The whole variable domain, filled in from reference TRBV5-1 and TRBJ1-2, reads KAGVTQTPRYLIKTRGQQVTLSCSPISGHRSVSWYQQTPGQGLQFLFEYFSETQRNKGNFPGRFSGRQFSNSRSEMNVSTLELGDSALYLCASSWGQTNPGYTFGSGTRLTVV.

The chain recombines TRBV7-2 with TRBJ2-1; the D is unclear. Trimming cost V 7 bases and J 5 bases, with 15 bases left between them. The CDR3 is 14 residues long. Looked up from germline, CDR1 is SGHTA and CDR2 is FQGNSA. The CDR3 nucleotides are TGTGCCAGCACCCATACCTCAAATAACAATGAGCAGTTCTTC. This encodes CASTHTSNNNEQFF.

V gene TRBV28 combines with J gene TRBJ2-1, with TRBD2 matching over 11 bases. This CDR3 region has 14 residues. J gave up 4 bases and V 6 bases, and 2 bases lay outside the gene matches. Germline values: CDR1 MDHEN, CDR2 SYDVKM. CDR3: CASRTSGTYNEQFF. The CDR3 region has the DNA TGTGCCAGCAGGACTAGCGGGACGTACAATGAGCAGTTCTTC.

This clonotype was observed at least ten times. This chain joins TRBV5-1 and TRBJ2-2, with a tentative D call TRBD2 (6 bases). The CDR3 covers 17 residues. V was trimmed by 0 bases and J by 0 bases, leaving 12 bases between them. The germline V gene encodes CDR1 SGHRS and CDR2 YFSETQ. The CDR3 protein is CASSLAFGGANTGELFF. CDR3 nucleotide sequence: TGCGCCAGCAGCTTGGCCTTCGGCGGGGCGAACACCGGGGAGCTGTTTTTT.

Many counts were recorded for this clonotype. This sequence joins TRBV7-2 and TRBJ2-3; no clear D. Deletions cut 3 bases from V and 1 base from J, with 11 bases between. The germline gives CDR1 SGHTA, CDR2 FQGNSA. CDR3 length: 15 amino acids. The CDR3 DNA sequence: TGTGCCAGCAGCTTGCCCGGGTGGGGCACAGATACGCAGTATTTT. It translates to CASSLPGWGTDTQYF.

This clonotype was detected ten times or more. The chain carries TRBV20-1 and TRBJ2-1; 9 bases are a match to TRBD2. V shed 2 bases, J shed 9 bases, and the junction held 11 bases outside the gene matches. The CDR3 length is 15 residues. The germline gives CDR1 DFQATT, CDR2 SNEGSKA (reference sequence). The CDR3 reads CSARRREGRGIEQFF. The CDR3 coding sequence is TGCAGTGCTAGACGGCGGGAGGGCCGGGGGATTGAGCAGTTCTTC.

This clonotype was seen repeatedly, ten times or more. The rearrangement uses TRBV20-1 and TRBJ2-7; TRBD1 matches 9 bases. The germline V gene encodes CDR1 DFQATT and CDR2 SNEGSKA (reference sequence). The CDR3 consists of 13 residues. The trim removed 6 bases at V and 5 bases at J, leaving 8 bases unmatched. CDR3 coding DNA: TGCAGTGCGTGGACAGGGGTAAGCAACGAGCAGTACTTC. Translated: CSAWTGVSNEQYF.

About this clonotype itself: Given a much more abundant clone one base away, this may be a read error. The genes are TRBV6-2 or TRBV6-3 and TRBJ2-7, with unresolved D. The CDR3 loop spans 14 amino acids. The V and J ends lost 10 bases and 0 bases respectively, with 16 bases between them. Germline values: CDR1 MNHEY, CDR2 SVGEGT. The CDR3 nucleotides are TGTGCCACCCACTCGGTCGGAATCTCCTACGAGCAGTACTTC. Protein sequence: CATHSVGISYEQYF.

This clonotype was seen many times. The J gene is TRBJ1-5, the V gene TRBV5-1; D remains ambiguous. V shed 7 bases and J shed 1 base, with 9 bases lying between them. Germline assignment: CDR1 SGHRS and CDR2 YFSETQ. The CDR3 runs to 13 residues. DNA of the CDR3: TGCGCCAGCGCCCCCGGAAGCAATCAGCCCCAGCATTTT. It codes for CASAPGSNQPQHF.

The sample holds a few counts of this clonotype. The genes are TRBV5-4 and TRBJ2-1; 8 nucleotides line up with TRBD1. The CDR3 is 15 amino acids. V shed 4 bases and J 4 bases; nucleotides not matched to a gene: 7. CDR1 is SGHNT and CDR2 is YYREEE in the germline V gene (reference sequence). For the CDR3, the DNA is TGTGCCAGCAGCCGGCCACAGGGGGGTTACAATGAGCAGTTCTTC. Residues: CASSRPQGGYNEQFF.

This clonotype has a count of ten or more. V usage is TRBV7-3 and J usage is TRBJ2-3; no clear D. In germline, CDR1 is SGHTA, CDR2 FQGTGA. Trimming took off 6 bases at V and 1 base at J, with 8 bases between the two ends. The CDR3 consists of 13 residues. In nucleotides, the CDR3 is TGTGCCAGCAGGCCGCTCGGCACAGATACGCAGTATTTT. Its translation: CASRPLGTDTQYF. The whole variable domain, remainder taken from reference TRBV7-3 and TRBJ2-3, is GAGVSQTPSNKVTEKGKYVELRCDPISGHTALYWYRQSLGQGPEFLIYFQGTGAADDSGLPNDRFFAVRPEGSVSTLKIQRTERGDSAVYLCASRPLGTDTQYFGPGTRLTVL.

In this sample, this clonotype turned up many times. This sequence joins TRBV25-1 and TRBJ2-1; possible D gene TRBD1, 5 bases. Trimming took off 8 bases at V and 6 bases at J, with 14 bases between the two ends. The V gene's germline CDR1 is MGHDK and CDR2 SYGVNS. The CDR3 has 13 amino acids. The CDR3 reads CASAASGANEQFF. The CDR3 DNA reads as TGTGCCAGCGCCGCCTCTGGGGCCAATGAGCAGTTCTTC.

The V call is TRBV5-4, the J call TRBJ2-7, with D tentatively TRBD1 (6 bases). CDR3 length: 13 amino acids. Trimming removed 7 bases at V and 0 bases at J, with 11 bases between. CDR1 and CDR2 from the germline V gene are SGHNT and YYREEE (reference sequence). The CDR3 loop is CASFRDNSYEQYF. For the CDR3, the DNA is TGTGCCAGCTTCAGGGACAACTCCTACGAGCAGTACTTC.

This clonotype showed up many times. The V gene is TRBV5-1, the J gene TRBJ2-5; D ambiguous. Trimming removed 0 bases at V and 9 bases at J, with 12 bases between. The germline gives CDR1 SGHRS, CDR2 YFSETQ. CDR3 length: 13 amino acids. The CDR3 DNA follows: TGCGCCAGCAGCTTGGGCCTGGATAAGGCCCAGTACTTC. Translated, it gives CASSLGLDKAQYF.

In its sample, this clonotype was seen many times. The genes are TRBV18 and TRBJ1-6; 7 bases are shared with TRBD1. Per the germline V gene, CDR1 is KGHSH and CDR2 is LQKENI. This CDR3 has 15 residues. Trimming cost V 2 bases and J 8 bases; bases outside gene matches: 6. CDR3 DNA: TGTGCCAGCTCACCAGGCGGCAGGGGGGATTCACCCCTCCACTTT. Protein: CASSPGGRGDSPLHF.

In its sample, this clonotype was seen many times. The rearrangement links TRBV5-1 to TRBJ2-5, with D possibly being TRBD1 (7 bases). Germline assignment: CDR1 SGHRS and CDR2 YFSETQ. This CDR3 has 16 residues. V was trimmed by 1 base and J by 1 base, leaving 14 bases between them. The CDR3 DNA follows: TGCGCCAGCAGCTTGCAGGGGGGCCATCCCCAAGAGACCCAGTACTTC. It is translated as CASSLQGGHPQETQYF. Combining the CDR3 with reference TRBV5-1 and TRBJ2-5 gives the whole variable domain KAGVTQTPRYLIKTRGQQVTLSCSPISGHRSVSWYQQTPGQGLQFLFEYFSETQRNKGNFPGRFSGRQFSNSRSEMNVSTLELGDSALYLCASSLQGGHPQETQYFGPGTRLLVL.

This clonotype was found many times. The rearrangement links TRBV10-2 to TRBJ2-7; D might be TRBD2 (6 bases). CDR3 length: 13 residues. Germline V gene lookup returns CDR1 WSHSY and CDR2 SAAADI. The V gene lost 3 bases and the J gene lost 7 bases, with 13 bases spanning the gap. The CDR3 reads CASSDAGMGEQYF. DNA of the CDR3: TGCGCCAGCAGTGATGCGGGAATGGGGGAGCAGTACTTC.

At least ten counts were recorded for this clonotype. The V gene is TRBV18, the J gene TRBJ2-4; 8 nucleotides line up with TRBD1. V was clipped by 3 bases and J by 6 bases; unmatched bases: 7. Per the germline V gene, CDR1 is KGHSH and CDR2 is LQKENI. The CDR3 consists of 15 residues. The CDR3 spells CASSPPGQVGNIQYF. The CDR3 DNA reads as TGTGCCAGCTCACCGCCGGGACAGGTCGGAAACATTCAGTACTTC.

This clonotype occurred many times. The gene calls are TRBV20-1 and TRBJ2-7; 10 nucleotides line up with TRBD2. Germline V gene data show CDR1 as DFQATT and CDR2 as SNEGSKA (reference sequence). J was trimmed by 9 bases and V by 5 bases; bases with no gene match: 10. CDR3 length equals 13 residues. CDR3 amino acids: CSASLAGVEWQYF. The CDR3 nucleotides read TGCAGTGCTTCCCTAGCGGGAGTCGAGTGGCAGTACTTC.

The sample holds many counts of this clonotype. This chain joins TRBV4-3 and TRBJ1-1; 9 nucleotides match TRBD1. The CDR3 consists of 15 residues. After removal of 1 base from V and 4 bases from J, the junction contained 4 bases not matched to a gene. Germline V gives CDR1 LGHNA, CDR2 YSLEER. This CDR3 reads CASSQGTGAFTEAFF. The CDR3 DNA follows: TGCGCCAGCAGCCAAGGGACAGGGGCCTTCACTGAAGCTTTCTTT.

In its sample, this clonotype was seen many times. The chain recombines TRBV2 with TRBJ2-7; no clear D. The CDR3 covers 12 residues. Trimming pared 10 bases from V and 6 bases from J, leaving 16 bases between. Germline assignment: CDR1 SNHLY and CDR2 FYNNEI. The CDR3 loop reads CATTDGLREQYF. The DNA for the CDR3 is TGTGCCACCACCGACGGGCTGCGCGAGCAGTACTTC.